This entry is about one T cell receptor beta chain. V lost 3 bases and J lost 5, with 8 bases in between. This CDR3 spans 13 amino acids. Primed by a sample-barcoded 5' primer and a J-beta primer mix, a second PCR proceeded for about 7 to 11 cycles. From the 5' RACE reads, TCRdb called clonotypes with MiXCR, one entry per CDR3 protein. The sample consists of approximately 850,000 distinct CDR3 sequences, around two fifths of them appearing once. The record originates from a study of blood T cells in healthy people across ages. In the study overall: Researchers report that template switching captured about one barcoded beta molecule per two T cells.

This receptor was identified in a man aged 60 to 69 in good health. What was sequenced was blood. This rearrangement joins TRBV12-3 or TRBV12-4 to TRBJ1-5; D uncertain. DNA of the CDR3: TGTGCCAGCAGTTTTGTGGAAGATCAGCCCCAGCATTTT. Translated, it gives CASSFVEDQPQHF.